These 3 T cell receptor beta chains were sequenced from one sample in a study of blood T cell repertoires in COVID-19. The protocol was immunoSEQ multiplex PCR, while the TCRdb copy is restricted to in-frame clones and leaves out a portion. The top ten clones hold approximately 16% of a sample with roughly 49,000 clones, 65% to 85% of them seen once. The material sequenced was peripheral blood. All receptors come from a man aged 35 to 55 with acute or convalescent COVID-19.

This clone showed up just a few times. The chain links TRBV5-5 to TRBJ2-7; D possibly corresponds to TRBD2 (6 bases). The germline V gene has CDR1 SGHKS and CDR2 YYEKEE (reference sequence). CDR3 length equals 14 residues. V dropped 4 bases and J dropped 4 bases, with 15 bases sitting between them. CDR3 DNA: TGTGCCAGCAGCACCGGGACTTCCTTATACGAGCAGTACTTC. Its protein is CASSTGTSLYEQYF.

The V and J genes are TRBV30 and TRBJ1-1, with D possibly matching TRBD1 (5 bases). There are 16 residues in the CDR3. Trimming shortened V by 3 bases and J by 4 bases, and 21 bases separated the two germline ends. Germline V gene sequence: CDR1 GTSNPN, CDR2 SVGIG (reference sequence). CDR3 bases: TGTGCCTGGAGAAGAGACCGGGCCCGACAGAGCACTGAAGCTTTCTTT. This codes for CAWRRDRARQSTEAFF.

The CDR3 sequence is CSANRGNGYTF. DNA for the CDR3: TGCAGTGCTAACAGGGGAAATGGCTACACCTTC. This chain links TRBV20-1 with TRBJ1-2; 7 bases fit TRBD1. V gave up 4 bases and J gave up 6 bases; unmatched junction bases: 2. The V gene's germline CDR1 is DFQATT and CDR2 SNEGSKA (reference sequence). This CDR3 is built from 11 residues.